This T cell receptor beta chain originates from a study of response to subunit inactivated influenza vaccine. TCRdb fed the RT-PCR reads into MiXCR, producing one record per CDR3 protein. The sample consists of hundreds of thousands of distinct CDR3 sequences, around 11% of them appearing once. Looked up from germline, CDR1 is LNHDA and CDR2 is SQIVND (reference sequence). The CDR3 runs 13 residues. V was cut by 3 bases and J by 5 bases, with 7 bases left in between. The sample holds a few counts of this clonotype. The data also belong to a second study, concerning T cells expressing NK-cell markers. That publication notes: Synthesis of TCR beta cDNA relied on 5'RACE template switching carrying UMIs.

Sequencing was performed on PBMCs from blood, taken on the day of vaccination. This receptor was obtained from a man aged 45-65 years who received an inactivated influenza vaccine. The rearrangement joins TRBV19 to TRBJ2-2, with D possibly TRBD2 on 5 matching bases. DNA for the CDR3: TGTGCCAGTAGTATTCGGGGAACCGGGGAGCTGTTTTTT. Translating it yields CASSIRGTGELFF. Drawing the rest from reference TRBV19 and TRBJ2-2, the complete variable domain is DGGITQSPKYLFRKEGQNVTLSCEQNLNHDAMYWYRQDPGQGLRLIYYSQIVNDFQKGDIAEGYSVSREKKESFPLTVTSAQKNPTAFYLCASSIRGTGELFFGEGSRLTVL.